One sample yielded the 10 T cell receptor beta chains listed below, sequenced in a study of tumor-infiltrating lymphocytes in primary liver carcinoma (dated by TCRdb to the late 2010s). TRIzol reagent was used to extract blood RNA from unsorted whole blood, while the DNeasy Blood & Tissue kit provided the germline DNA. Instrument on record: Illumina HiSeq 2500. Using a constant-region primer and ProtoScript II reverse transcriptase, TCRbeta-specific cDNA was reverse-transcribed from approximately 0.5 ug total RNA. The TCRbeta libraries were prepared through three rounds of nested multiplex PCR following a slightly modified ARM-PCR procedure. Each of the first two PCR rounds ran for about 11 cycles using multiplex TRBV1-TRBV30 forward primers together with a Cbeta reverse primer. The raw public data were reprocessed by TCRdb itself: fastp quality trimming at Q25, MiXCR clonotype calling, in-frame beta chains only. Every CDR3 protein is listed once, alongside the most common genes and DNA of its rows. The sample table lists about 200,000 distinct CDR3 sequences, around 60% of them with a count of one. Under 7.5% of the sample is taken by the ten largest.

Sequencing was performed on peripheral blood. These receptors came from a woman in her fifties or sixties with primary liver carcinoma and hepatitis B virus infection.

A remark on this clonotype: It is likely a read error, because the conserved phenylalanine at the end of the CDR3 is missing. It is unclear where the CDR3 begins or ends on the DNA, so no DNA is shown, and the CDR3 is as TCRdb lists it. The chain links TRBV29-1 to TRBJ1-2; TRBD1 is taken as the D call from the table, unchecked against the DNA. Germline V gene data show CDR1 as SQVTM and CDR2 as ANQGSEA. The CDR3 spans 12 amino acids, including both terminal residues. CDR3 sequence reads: CSVEMIGDSRLL.

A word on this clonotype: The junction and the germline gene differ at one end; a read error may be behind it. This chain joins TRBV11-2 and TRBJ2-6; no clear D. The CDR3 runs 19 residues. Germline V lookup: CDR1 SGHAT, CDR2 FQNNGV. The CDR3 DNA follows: TGTGCCAGCTGCTTAGTTGGTCATTCGATAGACTCTGGGGCCAACGTCCTGACTTTC. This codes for CASCLVGHSIDSGANVLTF.

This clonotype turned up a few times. CDR3 sequence: CASSSPPSGTSFYF. Written as DNA, the CDR3 is TGTGCCAGCAGTTCGCCGCCGTCCGGGACTAGTTTTTATTTT. This chain joins TRBV28 and TRBJ2-3; 8 bases fit TRBD2. After removal of 4 bases from V and 15 bases from J, the junction contained 15 bases not matched to a gene. The CDR3 length is 14 residues. Germline values: CDR1 MDHEN, CDR2 SYDVKM. Full variable domain (remainder filled in from reference TRBV28 and TRBJ2-3): DVKVTQSSRYLVKRTGEKVFLECVQDMDHENMFWYRQDPGLGLRLIYFSYDVKMKEKGDIPEGYSVSREKKERFSLILESASTNQTSMYLCASSSPPSGTSFYFGPGTRLTVL.

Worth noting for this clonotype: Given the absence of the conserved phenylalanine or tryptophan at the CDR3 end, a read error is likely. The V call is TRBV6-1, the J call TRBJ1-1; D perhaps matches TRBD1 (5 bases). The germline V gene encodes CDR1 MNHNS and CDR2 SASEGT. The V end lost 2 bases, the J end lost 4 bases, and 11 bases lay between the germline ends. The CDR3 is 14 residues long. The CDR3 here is CASSEYRGGTEAFS. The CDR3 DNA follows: TGTGCCAGCAGTGAATACCGGGGGGGCACTGAAGCTTTCTCT.

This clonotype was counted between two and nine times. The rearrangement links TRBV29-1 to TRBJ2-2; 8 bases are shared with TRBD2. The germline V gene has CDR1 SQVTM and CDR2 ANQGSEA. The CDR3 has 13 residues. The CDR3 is CNAKRELTGELFF. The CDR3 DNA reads TGCAACGCAAAGCGGGAGCTTACAGGGGAGCTGTTTTTT.

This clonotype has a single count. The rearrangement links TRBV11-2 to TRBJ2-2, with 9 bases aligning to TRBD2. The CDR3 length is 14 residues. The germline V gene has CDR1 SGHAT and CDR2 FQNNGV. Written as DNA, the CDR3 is TGTACCATCAGCAGGCGGGAGGGGTCCGGGGAGCTGTTTTTT. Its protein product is CTISRREGSGELFF.

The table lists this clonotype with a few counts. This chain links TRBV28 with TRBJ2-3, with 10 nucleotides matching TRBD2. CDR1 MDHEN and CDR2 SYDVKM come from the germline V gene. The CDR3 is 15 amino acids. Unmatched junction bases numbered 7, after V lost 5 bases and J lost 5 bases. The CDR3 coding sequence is TGTGCCAGCAGTAATAGCGGGAGGCGACAAGATACGCAGTATTTT. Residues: CASSNSGRRQDTQYF.

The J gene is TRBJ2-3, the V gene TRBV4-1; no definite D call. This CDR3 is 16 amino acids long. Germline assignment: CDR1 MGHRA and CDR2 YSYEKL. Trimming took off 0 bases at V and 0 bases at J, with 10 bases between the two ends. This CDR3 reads CASSQEGYRSTDTQYF. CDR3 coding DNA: TGCGCCAGCAGCCAAGAAGGTTACCGCAGCACAGATACGCAGTATTTT.

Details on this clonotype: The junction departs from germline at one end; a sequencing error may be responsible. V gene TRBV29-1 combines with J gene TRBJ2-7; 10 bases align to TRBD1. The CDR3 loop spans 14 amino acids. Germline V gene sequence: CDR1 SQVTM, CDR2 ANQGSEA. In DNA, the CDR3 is TGCACCGTTGACCTGGGACAGGGGTCCCACGTGCAGTACTTC. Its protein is CTVDLGQGSHVQYF.

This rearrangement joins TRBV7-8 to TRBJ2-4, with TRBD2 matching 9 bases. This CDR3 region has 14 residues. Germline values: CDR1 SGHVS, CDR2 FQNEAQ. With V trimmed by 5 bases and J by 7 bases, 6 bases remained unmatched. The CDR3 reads CASSPTSGMNIQYF. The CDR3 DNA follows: TGTGCCAGCAGCCCGACTAGCGGAATGAACATTCAGTACTTC.